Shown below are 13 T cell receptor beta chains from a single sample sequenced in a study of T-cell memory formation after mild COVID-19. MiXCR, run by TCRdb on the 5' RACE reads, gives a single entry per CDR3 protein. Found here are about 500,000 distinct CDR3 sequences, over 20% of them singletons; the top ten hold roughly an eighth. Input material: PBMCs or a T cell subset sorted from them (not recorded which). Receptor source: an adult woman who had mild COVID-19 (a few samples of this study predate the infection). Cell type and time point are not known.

This CDR3 is CASSFGRGHMDTQYF. CDR3 nucleotides: TGCGCCAGCAGCTTTGGGCGGGGGCACATGGATACGCAGTATTTT. J is TRBJ2-3 and V is TRBV5-1; tentatively, D is TRBD2 (7 bases). The V end lost 2 bases, the J end lost 6 bases, and 16 bases lay between the germline ends. The V gene's germline CDR1 is SGHRS and CDR2 YFSETQ. This CDR3 spans 15 amino acids.

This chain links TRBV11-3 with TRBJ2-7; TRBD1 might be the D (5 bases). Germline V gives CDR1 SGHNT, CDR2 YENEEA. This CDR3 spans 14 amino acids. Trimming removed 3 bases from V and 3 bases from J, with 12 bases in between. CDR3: CASSFPGILYEQYF. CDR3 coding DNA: TGTGCCAGCAGCTTTCCAGGGATACTCTACGAGCAGTACTTC.

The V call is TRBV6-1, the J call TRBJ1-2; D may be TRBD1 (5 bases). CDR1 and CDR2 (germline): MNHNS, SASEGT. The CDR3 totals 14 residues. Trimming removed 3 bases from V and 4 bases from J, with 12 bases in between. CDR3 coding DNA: TGTGCCAGCAGTGATGGAACAGGAGCCTATGGCTACACCTTC. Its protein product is CASSDGTGAYGYTF.

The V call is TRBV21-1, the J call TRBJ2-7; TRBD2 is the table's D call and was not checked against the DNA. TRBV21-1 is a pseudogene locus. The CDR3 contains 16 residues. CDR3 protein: CASSMGPAGGAYEQYF. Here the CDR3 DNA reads TGTGCCAGCAGCATGGGCCCAGCGGGAGGTGCCTACGAGCAGTACTTC.

As DNA, the CDR3 is TGCGCCAGCAGCTATCGTGGCGCTAGGGGCCGTAGGGCCTACAATGAGCAGTTCTTC. Protein product: CASSYRGARGRRAYNEQFF. The V call is TRBV5-1, the J call TRBJ2-1; maybe TRBD1 (5 bases). Germline CDR1 and CDR2: SGHRS and YFSETQ. CDR3 size: 19 residues. V lost 3 bases, J lost 2 bases, and 24 bases lay in between.

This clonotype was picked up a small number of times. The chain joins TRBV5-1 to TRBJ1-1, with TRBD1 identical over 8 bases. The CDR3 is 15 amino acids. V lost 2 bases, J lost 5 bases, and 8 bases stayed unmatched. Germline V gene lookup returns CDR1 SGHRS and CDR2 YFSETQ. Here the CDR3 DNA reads TGCGCCAGCAGCTTATTAGGACAGGGCGGTACTGAAGCTTTCTTT. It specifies CASSLLGQGGTEAFF.

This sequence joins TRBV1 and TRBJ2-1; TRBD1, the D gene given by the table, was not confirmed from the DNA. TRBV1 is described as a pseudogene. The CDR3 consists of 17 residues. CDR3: CTSSQDCGTGAGNEQFF. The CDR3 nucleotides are TGCACCAGCAGCCAAGATTGCGGGACAGGGGCGGGCAATGAGCAGTTCTTC.

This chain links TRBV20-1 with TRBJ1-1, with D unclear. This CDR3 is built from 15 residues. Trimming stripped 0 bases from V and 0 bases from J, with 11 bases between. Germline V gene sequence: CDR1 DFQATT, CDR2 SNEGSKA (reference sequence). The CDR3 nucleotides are TGCAGTGCTAGAGATCAGGAGGGAATGAACACTGAAGCTTTCTTT. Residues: CSARDQEGMNTEAFF.

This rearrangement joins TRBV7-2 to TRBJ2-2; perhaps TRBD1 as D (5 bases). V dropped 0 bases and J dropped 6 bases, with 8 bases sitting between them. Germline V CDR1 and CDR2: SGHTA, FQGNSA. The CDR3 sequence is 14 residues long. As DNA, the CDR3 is TGTGCCAGCAGCTTAGCTAGGGGTCCCGGGGAGCTGTTTTTT. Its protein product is CASSLARGPGELFF.

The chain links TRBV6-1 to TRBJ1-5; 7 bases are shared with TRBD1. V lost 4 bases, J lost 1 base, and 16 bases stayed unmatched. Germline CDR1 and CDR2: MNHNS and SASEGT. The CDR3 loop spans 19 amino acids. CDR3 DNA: TGTGCCAGCAGTGCCAACCGAGGGGAGGGGGCGCGAAGCAATCAGCCCCAGCATTTT. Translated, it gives CASSANRGEGARSNQPQHF.

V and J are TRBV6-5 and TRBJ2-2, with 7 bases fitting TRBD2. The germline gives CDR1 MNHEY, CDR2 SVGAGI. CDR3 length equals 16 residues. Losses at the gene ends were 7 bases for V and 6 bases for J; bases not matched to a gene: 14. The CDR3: CASNLLQRGNAGELFF. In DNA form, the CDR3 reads TGTGCCAGCAACCTACTCCAGCGGGGTAACGCCGGGGAGCTGTTTTTT.

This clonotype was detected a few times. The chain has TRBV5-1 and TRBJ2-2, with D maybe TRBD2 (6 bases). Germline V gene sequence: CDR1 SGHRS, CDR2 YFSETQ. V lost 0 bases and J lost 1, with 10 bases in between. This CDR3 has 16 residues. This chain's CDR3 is CASSLGGSGNTGELFF. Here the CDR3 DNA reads TGCGCCAGCAGCTTGGGAGGTAGCGGGAACACCGGGGAGCTGTTTTTT.

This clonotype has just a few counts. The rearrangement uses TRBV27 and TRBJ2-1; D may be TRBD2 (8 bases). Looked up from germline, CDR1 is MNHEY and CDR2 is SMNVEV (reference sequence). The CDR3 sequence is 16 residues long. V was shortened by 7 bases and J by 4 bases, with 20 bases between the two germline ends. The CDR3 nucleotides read TGTGCCAGCACCAAGACGGGAGGGGGCTGGTACAATGAGCAGTTCTTC. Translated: CASTKTGGGWYNEQFF.